The rows below give T cell receptor beta chains drawn from one sample of a study of control samples from healthy donors and cancer patients. Sequencing used immunoSEQ multiplex PCR; TCRdb keeps in-frame clones, though not all of them. Of approximately 86,000 clones in the sample, approximately 89% were seen once. The sample comprised blood. The receptors shown here come from a man younger than 45 in good health. CDR3s leave out the opening cysteine and the closing phenylalanine or tryptophan. Fields, in order: V gene, clone size, J gene, CDR3 protein. Clone size appears in some rows only: once, few, many, or a class for an expanded clone.

TRBV6-5	NA	TRBJ2-7	ASSYTRDGLQY
TRBV5-1	NA	TRBJ2-1	ASSSSTGGGGEQF
TRBV27	NA	TRBJ2-1	ASTPLAPQGINNEQF
TRBV3-1/TRBV3-2	NA	TRBJ2-5	ASSHASNKWETQY
TRBV6-5	NA	TRBJ2-7	ASSPRALPSYEQY
TRBV6-2/TRBV6-3	NA	TRBJ1-5	ASSYLGTGPSNQPQH
TRBV2	NA	TRBJ1-1	ANSKGRQGKAF
TRBV3-1/TRBV3-2	NA	TRBJ1-2	ASSYFKTANYGYT
TRBV10-3	few	TRBJ2-5	AISGLSGGGETQY
TRBV29-1	NA	TRBJ1-6	SVGEGQGNSPLH
TRBV5-8	NA	TRBJ2-4	ASSRVGLAKNIQY
TRBV6-5	NA	TRBJ1-2	ASSYVERGGGGYT
TRBV6-5	NA	TRBJ2-1	ASSYSGGGNYNEQF
TRBV19	NA	TRBJ1-2	ASRPGQGNYGYT
TRBV30	NA	TRBJ2-3	AWSGSGGSTDTQY
TRBV5-1	once	TRBJ1-1	ASSQGPRQGSEAF
TRBV9	few	TRBJ1-1	ASQEVSTEAF
TRBV12-5	NA	TRBJ1-4	ASGLGNGGDEKLF
TRBV9	NA	TRBJ2-2	ASSVGLAGEAGELF
TRBV7-2	NA	TRBJ1-6	ASSLDRGSLSPLH
TRBV5-1	NA	TRBJ1-5	ASSLEGQGQPQH
TRBV10-3	NA	TRBJ2-3	AITLGPSTDTQY
TRBV6-6	NA	TRBJ1-2	ASSLQAGQGANGYT
TRBV2	NA	TRBJ1-1	ASSEHGIEAF
TRBV27	NA	TRBJ1-1	ASSLGSGFVRTEAF
TRBV29-1	NA	TRBJ1-2	SVEFIDRVNGYT
TRBV2	NA	TRBJ1-4	ASSPQREKLF
TRBV7-9	NA	TRBJ2-3	ASRGLGRTSTDTQY
TRBV29-1	NA	TRBJ2-2	SVDWPPGTGELF
TRBV3-1/TRBV3-2	few	TRBJ2-7	ASSLQGVYEQY
TRBV7-9	NA	TRBJ2-7	ASTTGLGHEQY
TRBV7-2	NA	TRBJ1-4	ASSITGGLGEKLF
TRBV6-5	NA	TRBJ1-3	ASSYSKSSGNTIY
TRBV21-1	NA	TRBJ1-2	ASIRRGTDDHYGYT
TRBV1	NA	TRBJ1-2	TSSQDEGLHGYT
TRBV6-4	NA	TRBJ1-3	ASSDSGDNSGNTIY
TRBV6-6	NA	TRBJ1-2	ASSYPAGLHGYT
TRBV30	once	TRBJ1-1	AWSATGQANTEAF
TRBV20-1	NA	TRBJ2-5	SASAGYQETQY
TRBV28	NA	TRBJ1-2	ASKPHLGDREDYGYT
TRBV5-5	NA	TRBJ2-2	ASSTGGVGTGELF
TRBV7-3	NA	TRBJ2-3	ASSLSPADTQY
TRBV14	NA	TRBJ1-3	ASSPRGIMGGNTIY
TRBV5-6	NA	TRBJ2-1	ASSWDRRGNEQF
TRBV7-2	NA	TRBJ2-5	ASSLLGGSETQY
TRBV28	once	TRBJ2-1	ASSSASGGPLGEQF